This entry lists 26 T cell receptor beta chains sequenced from one sample in a study of blood T cell repertoires in COVID-19. Clones were read by immunoSEQ multiplex PCR, and TCRdb kept only the in-frame ones, dropping some. Among roughly 150,000 clones listed, about four fifths were seen once. The sequenced sample consisted of peripheral blood. These receptors were taken from a man in his fifties or sixties with active or convalescent COVID-19.

The chain has TRBV12-3 or TRBV12-4 and TRBJ1-3; possibly TRBD1 for D (5 bases). Trimming took 1 base from V and 6 from J, leaving 7 bases between them. This CDR3 has 13 residues. The DNA of the CDR3 is TGTGCCAGCAGTTTAGAACAGGAAAACACCATATATTTT. Translation gives CASSLEQENTIYF.

This chain uses TRBV9 with TRBJ1-4; TRBD1 is a possible D gene (6 bases). The CDR3 totals 15 residues. V was shortened by 1 base and J by 8 bases, with 15 bases between the two germline ends. CDR1 SGDLS and CDR2 YYNGEE come from the germline V gene. The CDR3 coding sequence is TGTGCCAGCAGCGTAACAGTGGGGGGGACAGAAAAACTGTTTTTT. It yields the protein CASSVTVGGTEKLFF.

This CDR3 is CASSGQQVHNSPLHF. CDR3 in DNA: TGTGCCAGCAGTGGACAACAAGTACATAATTCACCCCTCCACTTT. V and J are TRBV6-6 and TRBJ1-6; tentatively, D is TRBD1 (5 bases). The CDR3 runs to 15 residues. V shed 5 bases and J shed 5 bases, with 13 bases lying between them. Germline-derived CDR1 and CDR2 are MNHNY and SVGAGI (reference sequence).

The sample holds a few counts of this clone. The chain links TRBV7-6 to TRBJ1-1; 7 nucleotides align to TRBD1. Per germline, CDR1 SGHVS and CDR2 FNYEAQ. There are 16 residues in the CDR3. V dropped 3 bases and J dropped 1; count of bases not matched to a gene: 8. The CDR3 DNA is TGTGCCAGCAGCTTGGGGGTAACAGGGGCGAACACTGAAGCTTTCTTT. This encodes CASSLGVTGANTEAFF.

The chain links TRBV3-1 (or the pseudogene TRBV3-2) to TRBJ2-1; tentative D call: TRBD2 (7 bases). The CDR3 length is 14 residues. Germline V gives CDR1 LGHDT, CDR2 YNNKEL (reference sequence). The V end lost 3 bases, the J end lost 7 bases, and 13 bases lay between the germline ends. The CDR3 is CASSHGGAGNEQFF. The CDR3 DNA follows: TGTGCCAGCAGCCATGGGGGGGCGGGGAATGAGCAGTTCTTC.

This chain links TRBV18 with TRBJ2-6; D possibly corresponds to TRBD1 (6 bases). Per the germline V gene, CDR1 is KGHSH and CDR2 is LQKENI. The CDR3 contains 18 residues. V lost 1 base, J lost 0 bases, and 13 bases lay in between. The CDR3 sequence is CASSPLRQEFSGANVLTF. CDR3 coding DNA: TGTGCCAGCTCACCACTGCGACAGGAGTTCTCTGGGGCCAACGTCCTGACTTTC.

The J gene is TRBJ2-6, the V gene TRBV14; D might be TRBD1 (6 bases). This CDR3 region has 15 residues. The V end lost 4 bases, the J end lost 2 bases, and 9 bases lay between the germline ends. CDR1 and CDR2 from the germline V gene are SGHDN and FVKESK. The CDR3 sequence: CASSPSGAGANVLTF. Here the CDR3 DNA reads TGTGCCAGCAGCCCGTCAGGGGCTGGGGCCAACGTCCTGACTTTC.

The J gene is TRBJ1-4, the V gene TRBV7-2; no reliable D call. The V gene lost 11 bases and the J gene lost 6 bases, with 13 bases spanning the gap. CDR1 and CDR2 from the germline V gene are SGHTA and FQGNSA. The CDR3 is made up of 12 amino acids. The CDR3 protein is CALTRPHEKLFF. DNA of the CDR3: TGTGCCCTTACTAGGCCCCATGAAAAACTGTTTTTT.

V and J are TRBV10-3 and TRBJ2-3; TRBD2 agrees at 11 bases. The CDR3 length is 16 residues. V trimming: 3 bases; J trimming: 0 bases; junction bases outside the gene matches: 2. CDR1 is ENHRY, CDR2 SYGVKD, per germline. The CDR3 here is CAISDRLAGSTDTQYF. The CDR3 DNA is TGTGCCATCAGTGATCGACTAGCGGGAAGCACAGATACGCAGTATTTT.

This rearrangement joins TRBV3-1 (or the pseudogene TRBV3-2) to TRBJ2-7; no clear D gene. CDR1 and CDR2 from the germline V gene are LGHDT and YNNKEL (reference sequence). CDR3 size: 12 residues. V lost 1 base, J lost 6 bases, and 7 bases lay in between. The CDR3 sequence: CASSQGLSEQYF. The DNA of the CDR3 is TGTGCCAGCAGCCAAGGCCTTAGCGAGCAGTACTTC.

The chain recombines TRBV11-2 with TRBJ2-1; D might be TRBD1 (5 bases). V lost 4 bases to trimming and J lost 9 bases, with 16 bases between them. This CDR3 is built from 14 residues. Germline values: CDR1 SGHAT, CDR2 FQNNGV. CDR3 sequence (DNA): TGTGCCAGCAGCTCCGAGTTAAGGGGAAGTGAGCAGTTCTTC. Amino acids: CASSSELRGSEQFF.

This chain links TRBV2 with TRBJ1-6; 9 bases are a match to TRBD1. The ends lost 10 bases at V and 7 bases at J; junction bases unmatched: 8. The length of the CDR3 is 14 residues. Germline V lookup: CDR1 SNHLY, CDR2 FYNNEI. The DNA of the CDR3 is TGTGCCACCCATCTCGGACAGGGGAATTCACCCCTCCACTTT. Amino acids: CATHLGQGNSPLHF.

This clone came up once. This chain connects TRBV19 to TRBJ2-1; TRBD2 matches 13 bases. Germline CDR1 LNHDA, CDR2 SQIVND (reference sequence). This CDR3 is built from 15 residues. Germline trimming cut 7 bases from V and 6 bases from J; bases unmatched to any gene: 6. The CDR3 sequence is CASNGLAGEGNEQFF. CDR3 sequence (DNA): TGTGCCAGTAACGGACTAGCGGGGGAAGGCAATGAGCAGTTCTTC.

The chain employs TRBV2 and TRBJ1-4; 7 positions match TRBD1. Germline V gives CDR1 SNHLY, CDR2 FYNNEI. The CDR3 covers 15 residues. The J segment lost 13 bases and the V segment lost 6 bases, leaving 17 bases of the junction unmatched. The CDR3 region is CASSITGTDRKGLFF. DNA for the CDR3: TGTGCCAGCAGCATTACCGGGACAGACCGTAAGGGACTGTTTTTT.

The chain employs TRBV11-2 and TRBJ2-7, with D possibly being TRBD1 (6 bases). CDR1 is SGHAT and CDR2 is FQNNGV in the germline V gene. The CDR3 consists of 12 residues. The ends were cut back, 5 bases at V and 4 bases at J, with 9 bases in the middle. CDR3 bases: TGTGCCAGCAGCAAACAGGGTTACGAGCAGTACTTC. Translation: CASSKQGYEQYF.

The chain uses TRBV5-6 and TRBJ1-2; D gene ambiguous. The germline V gene encodes CDR1 SGHDT and CDR2 YYEEEE. The CDR3 extends over 13 amino acids. Trimming took off 3 bases at V and 4 bases at J, with 10 bases between the two ends. The CDR3 DNA reads TGTGCCAGCAGCTCCCAGGCTACCTATGGCTACACCTTC. Translation gives CASSSQATYGYTF.

The gene calls are TRBV7-9 and TRBJ1-4; 9 nucleotides line up with TRBD1. V lost 11 bases and J lost 8; bases outside the gene matches: 12. Germline V gene lookup returns CDR1 SEHNR and CDR2 FQNEAQ (reference sequence). The CDR3 covers 14 residues. CDR3 in amino acids: CAGGKGQGGEKLFF. The CDR3 DNA follows: TGTGCCGGAGGGAAGGGACAGGGTGGAGAAAAACTGTTTTTT.

The chain employs TRBV6-5 and TRBJ1-5; D remains unclear. Germline CDR1 and CDR2: MNHEY and SVGAGI. V lost 2 bases and J 5 bases, leaving 7 bases between the germline ends. The CDR3 extends over 13 amino acids. The CDR3 loop is CASSYNSYQPQHF. CDR3 coding DNA: TGTGCCAGCAGTTACAATAGTTATCAGCCCCAGCATTTT.

The rearrangement uses TRBV28 and TRBJ2-5, with D perhaps matching TRBD2 (5 bases). This CDR3 spans 15 amino acids. The V end lost 6 bases, the J end lost 0 bases, and 14 bases lay between the germline ends. The germline gives CDR1 MDHEN, CDR2 SYDVKM. For the CDR3, the DNA is TGTGCCAGCAGCCGCCGGCGGGTTTACCAAGAGACCCAGTACTTC. Translated: CASSRRRVYQETQYF.

The V gene is TRBV2, the J gene TRBJ2-1, with 9 bases matching TRBD2. V shed 5 bases, J shed 15 bases, and the junction held 14 bases outside the gene matches. Germline V gene sequence: CDR1 SNHLY, CDR2 FYNNEI. CDR3 size: 14 residues. The CDR3 sequence is CASSLSRSGGFLFF. The CDR3 nucleotides are TGTGCCAGCAGTCTGTCTAGAAGCGGGGGGTTTCTGTTCTTC.

The chain links TRBV7-2 to TRBJ2-2; 7 positions agree with TRBD1. Germline-derived CDR1 and CDR2 are SGHTA and FQGNSA. This CDR3 comprises 15 residues. V was pared by 6 bases and J by 2 bases, with 6 bases of the junction left unmatched. The chain's CDR3 is CASRTGTANTGELFF. DNA for the CDR3: TGTGCCAGCAGGACCGGGACAGCAAACACCGGGGAGCTGTTTTTT.

V is TRBV19 and J is TRBJ1-3; TRBD1 is a possible D gene (5 bases). The germline CDR1 and CDR2 sequences are LNHDA and SQIVND (reference sequence). The V and J ends lost 10 bases and 2 bases respectively, with 12 bases between them. The CDR3 extends over 13 amino acids. CDR3 residues: CANRLGAGNTIYF. The CDR3 coding sequence is TGTGCCAACCGCCTAGGGGCTGGAAACACCATATATTTT.

The rearrangement uses TRBV12-3 or TRBV12-4 and TRBJ2-1, with D hard to call. Trimming pared 4 bases from V and 10 bases from J, leaving 8 bases between. CDR3 size: 11 residues. The chain's CDR3 is CASSSGPEQFF. Written as DNA, the CDR3 is TGTGCCAGCAGTTCCGGTCCGGAGCAGTTCTTC.

This clone was found a few times. This chain joins TRBV12-3 or TRBV12-4 and TRBJ1-1; 8 positions agree with TRBD1. The J segment lost 5 bases and the V segment lost 7 bases, leaving 6 bases of the junction unmatched. This CDR3 region has 13 residues. The CDR3 DNA reads as TGTGCCAGCACCCGGACAGGGCGTACTGAAGCTTTCTTT. This codes for CASTRTGRTEAFF.

The chain has TRBV5-6 and TRBJ1-4; D possibly corresponds to TRBD1 (6 bases). The CDR3 consists of 16 residues. CDR1 is SGHDT and CDR2 is YYEEEE in the germline V gene. V shed 0 bases and J shed 0 bases, with 9 bases lying between them. CDR3 bases: TGTGCCAGCAGCTTGGGACAGGATGCAACTAATGAAAAACTGTTTTTT. Translation: CASSLGQDATNEKLFF.

The chain couples TRBV5-1 to TRBJ1-1, with D maybe TRBD1 (6 bases). Trimming cost V 3 bases and J 1 base, with 13 bases left between them. The CDR3 covers 15 residues. The germline CDR1 and CDR2 sequences are SGHRS and YFSETQ. The CDR3 DNA reads TGCGCCAGCAGCTGGAGCTTGGGGGCGAACACTGAAGCTTTCTTT. It codes for CASSWSLGANTEAFF. The entire variable domain, with the rest obtained from reference TRBV5-1 and TRBJ1-1, is as follows: KAGVTQTPRYLIKTRGQQVTLSCSPISGHRSVSWYQQTPGQGLQFLFEYFSETQRNKGNFPGRFSGRQFSNSRSEMNVSTLELGDSALYLCASSWSLGANTEAFFGQGTRLTVV.